This is a list of T cell receptor beta chains from one sample in a study of T cells in localized non-small cell lung cancer. The protocol was immunoSEQ multiplex PCR, while the TCRdb copy is restricted to in-frame clones and leaves out a portion. The sample shows about 33,000 clones, about nine tenths of them seen only once. The specimen was peripheral blood, collected before any cancer treatment. These receptor sequences come from a male donor at least 60 years old with stage III lung adenocarcinoma. The CDR3 runs from the conserved cysteine through the conserved F or W. The D gene is left open where the match is weak. Expanded clones are given a class, and other clones once, few, many or no size at all.

.	TRBJ2-7	.	TRBV7-8	TGTGCCAGCAGCCCTCTAGGACAGTATACTTACGAGCAGTACTTC	CASSPLGQYTYEQYF
.	TRBJ1-1	.	TRBV11-2	TGTGCCAGCAGCTTCGGGGGAGGCTACCGGGCCACTGAAGCTTTCTTT	CASSFGGGYRATEAFF
.	TRBJ2-3	.	TRBV5-1	TGCGCCAGCAGCTTACAGTTACCCACAGATACGCAGTATTTT	CASSLQLPTDTQYF
.	TRBJ1-2	.	TRBV6-1	TGTGCCAGCCTCTCCGAGGAGAAGGGTTTAAGAAGCTACACCTTC	CASLSEEKGLRSYTF
.	TRBJ1-5	.	TRBV7-8	TGTGCCAGCAGCTTAGGTCGGGCAGGGAATCAGCCCCAGCATTTT	CASSLGRAGNQPQHF
.	TRBJ2-7	.	TRBV30	TGTGCCTGGAGTGTCGGCGGATCCGAGCAGTACTTC	CAWSVGGSEQYF
.	TRBJ2-4	.	TRBV1	TGCACCAGCAGCCAAGGAGCTAGCGGGAAGAGAAACATTCAGTACTTC	CTSSQGASGKRNIQYF
.	TRBJ1-1	.	TRBV5-5	TGTGCCAGCAGCCTGGAGAGGGGGAGCACTGAAGCTTTCTTT	CASSLERGSTEAFF
.	TRBJ1-1	.	TRBV6-5	TGTGCCAGCAGCGGGGCGTTGAACACTGAAGCTTTCTTT	CASSGALNTEAFF
.	TRBJ1-2	.	TRBV6-5	TGTGCCAGCAGGGGGCTGGGGGGCGGAAAGTATGGCTACACCTTC	CASRGLGGGKYGYTF
TRBD2	TRBJ2-3	.	TRBV28	TGTGCCAGCAGGGGCGGGGGGAGCACAGATACGCAGTATTTT	CASRGGGSTDTQYF
TRBD1	TRBJ1-5	.	TRBV7-8	TGTGCCAGCAGCTCCTTACCCGGACAGGGGAGTCAGCCCCAGCATTTT	CASSSLPGQGSQPQHF
.	TRBJ2-1	.	TRBV15	TGTGCCACCAGCAGGCGGCAGTTTAGCTCCTACAATGAGCAGTTCTTC	CATSRRQFSSYNEQFF
TRBD1	TRBJ1-4	few	TRBV6-5	TGTGCCAGCAGTTCGAGGACAGGGGTAGCTAATGAAAAACTGTTTTTT	CASSSRTGVANEKLFF
TRBD2	TRBJ2-5	.	TRBV9	TGTGCCAGCAGCCTTGGACTAGCGGGAGGCGGGACCCAGTACTTC	CASSLGLAGGGTQYF
.	TRBJ1-2	few	TRBV5-5	TGTGCCAGCATCGAAATGGGGGACAAGGGCTACACCTTC	CASIEMGDKGYTF
.	TRBJ2-7	few	TRBV5-4	TGTGCCAGCAGCTTTGATCGGGGTTCCTACGAGCAGTACTTC	CASSFDRGSYEQYF
TRBD2	TRBJ2-3	.	TRBV4-1	TGCGCCAGCAGCCAACCCACTAGCGGGCGTACAGATACGCAGTATTTT	CASSQPTSGRTDTQYF
.	TRBJ2-7	.	TRBV18	TGTGCCAGCTCACCACCAGGGCCCTACGAGCAGTACTTC	CASSPPGPYEQYF
TRBD2	TRBJ2-1	once	TRBV30	TGTGCCTGGAGTATCAGACTAGCGGGGGTTAAGCAGTTCTTC	CAWSIRLAGVKQFF
.	TRBJ2-3	.	TRBV19	TGTGCCAGTAGTATCAGGACTACATCAGATACGCAGTATTTT	CASSIRTTSDTQYF
TRBD2	TRBJ2-3	.	TRBV7-6	TGTGCCAGCAGCTTAGTACTAGCGGGAGCGGTTAGCACAGATACGCAGTATTTT	CASSLVLAGAVSTDTQYF
TRBD1	TRBJ1-1	few	TRBV19	TGTGCCAGTAGCCATACAGGGGGCGCGAATGAAGCTTTCTTT	CASSHTGGANEAFF
.	TRBJ1-5	.	TRBV5-1	TGCGCCAGCAGCTTCGGGGGAGGAGGTCAGCCCCAGCATTTT	CASSFGGGGQPQHF
.	TRBJ1-3	.	TRBV10-2	TGCGCCAGCAGTACAGCGCAGGGAAACACCATATATTTT	CASSTAQGNTIYF
.	TRBJ1-2	once	TRBV5-1	TGCGCCAGCAGCTTGGTTCCCCCTATAACAGGGTCGGAAGGCTACACCTTC	CASSLVPPITGSEGYTF
.	TRBJ2-1	.	TRBV7-9	TGTGCCAGCAGCTTAGCGGGAGCCGCCAATGAGCAGTTCTTC	CASSLAGAANEQFF
TRBD2	TRBJ2-7	once	TRBV5-4	TGTGCCAGCAGCTTGGGATCTAGCGGGAGGGCCTACGAGCAGTACTTC	CASSLGSSGRAYEQYF
.	TRBJ1-3	.	TRBV19	TGTGCCAGTAGTGAGTTAGGAGGATACTCGGTTGGAAACACCATATATTTT	CASSELGGYSVGNTIYF
.	TRBJ1-5	.	TRBV21-1	TGTGCCAGCAGCAATTATAGCAATCAGCCCCAGCATTTT	CASSNYSNQPQHF
.	TRBJ2-7	.	TRBV5-1	TGCGCCAGCAGCCCGGACGGCGGATCGGTCGAGCAGTACTTC	CASSPDGGSVEQYF
TRBD1	TRBJ2-3	.	TRBV5-1	TGCGCCAGCAGCGGGGACAGGCGGGAGTATTTT	CASSGDRREYF
.	TRBJ2-1	.	TRBV4-1	TGCGCCAGCAGCCAAGTTGTGTTTGAGCCGGGGAATGAGCAGTTCTTC	CASSQVVFEPGNEQFF
.	TRBJ2-3	.	TRBV7-8	TGTGCCAGCAGCTCGACAGGCGACACAGATACGCAGTATTTT	CASSSTGDTDTQYF
TRBD2	TRBJ2-1	.	TRBV6-1	TGTGCCAGCAGTGCCTTCCGGAGCGGGAGGGTCAATGAGCAGTTCTTC	CASSAFRSGRVNEQFF
TRBD1	TRBJ2-7	.	TRBV27	TGTGCCAGCAGTTCCAGGTCCGCCGGGACAGGGGGCTACTACGAGCAGTACTTC	CASSSRSAGTGGYYEQYF
.	TRBJ1-5	.	TRBV19	TGTGCCAGTAGTGTGGGGTTCAATCAGCCCCAGCATTTT	CASSVGFNQPQHF
TRBD1	TRBJ1-5	.	TRBV5-5	TGTGCCAGCAGCTTGTCAGGGGGCGCCGGCAATCAGCCCCAGCATTTT	CASSLSGGAGNQPQHF
TRBD2	TRBJ2-1	.	TRBV5-4	TGTGCCAGCAGCAAAACTAGCGGCTCGGCCTACAATGAGCAGTTCTTC	CASSKTSGSAYNEQFF
.	TRBJ1-2	.	TRBV6-1	TGTGCCAGCAGTGAAGGGGGGCGGACTGCTGGCTACACCTTC	CASSEGGRTAGYTF
.	TRBJ2-7	once	TRBV5-1	TGCGCCAGCAGCTTGGTGGCAGGGGGGATGAGCGAGCAGTACTTC	CASSLVAGGMSEQYF
.	TRBJ2-1	.	TRBV18	TGTGCCAGCTCACTACAGATTGATGAGCAGTTCTTC	CASSLQIDEQFF
TRBD1	TRBJ1-2	once	TRBV7-9	TGTGCCAGCGCCGGCGGGCAGGGGGTATATGGCTACACCTTC	CASAGGQGVYGYTF
TRBD1	TRBJ1-2	.	TRBV6-1	TGTGCCAGCAGGGACAGACAGGGCCACAACTATGGCTACACCTTC	CASRDRQGHNYGYTF
.	TRBJ1-4	.	TRBV2	TGTGCCAGCACCCGTTTAGGGAAGGGAACTAATGAAAAACTGTTTTTT	CASTRLGKGTNEKLFF